This T cell receptor beta chain was sequenced during a study of CD8+CD57+ T cells in acquired aplastic anemia. Across the study: Quantities of DNA derived from sorted CD4+ and CD8+ cells averaged around 3.2 ug. Whole-study results and caveats: Levels of CD8+ Simpson's diversity were not significantly distinct in patients versus controls.

Profiling that covered TCR beta VDJ and CDR3 relied on genomic DNA as its template. TCRdb redid the calling of the reads with MiXCR, one entry per CDR3 protein. The sample contains approximately 300,000 distinct CDR3 sequences, 56% of which appear only once. CDR3 length equals 15 residues. Germline CDR1 and CDR2: SGHRS and YFSETQ. V was clipped by 7 bases and J by 0 bases; unmatched bases: 5. All patients picked for sequencing had shown, by flow cytometry, an expansion of CD8+CD57+ cells. A note on this clonotype: Its cognate antigen is unknown.

Sequenced: sorted CD4+, CD8+, or CD8+CD57+ T cells (not recorded which) from PBMCs. This clonotype was obtained from a human donor with aplastic anemia. This chain uses TRBV5-1 with TRBJ2-2, with 8 bases aligning to TRBD2. CDR3 in amino acids: CASRSGLANTGELFF. The CDR3 bases are TGCGCCAGCCGTTCGGGACTAGCGAACACCGGGGAGCTGTTTTTT.